Following are 28 T cell receptor beta chains from one sample sequenced in a study of T cells in Graves' hyperthyroidism and ophthalmopathy. Template material for amplifying TCR beta CDR3 regions consisted of RNA transcripts. Using the HTBI primer set, a first-round RT-PCR was run on the TCR CDR3. TCRdb re-called the multiplex PCR reads with MiXCR, one entry per CDR3 protein. The sample holds around 340,000 distinct CDR3 sequences, over 15% seen once. Sequenced sample: blood. The source of these receptors is a woman between 40 and 55 years old with Graves' ophthalmopathy.

About this clonotype: Given a much more abundant clone one base away, this may be a read error. This chain uses TRBV6-2 or TRBV6-3 with TRBJ1-1; D is ambiguous. The CDR3 totals 15 residues. Per germline, CDR1 MNHEY and CDR2 SVGEGT. The CDR3 loop is CASSYFIIKNTETFF. CDR3 sequence (DNA): TGTGCCAGCAGTTACTTCATAATCAAGAACACTGAAACTTTCTTT.

This clonotype was picked up many times. The J gene is TRBJ2-7, the V gene TRBV27; D remains ambiguous. The CDR3 contains 13 residues. V was pared by 10 bases and J by 3 bases, with 16 bases between. Germline V gives CDR1 MNHEY, CDR2 SMNVEV (reference sequence). The CDR3 coding sequence is TGTGCCACCCCCAGAAGGCCTCTCTACGAGCAGTACTTC. It encodes CATPRRPLYEQYF.

This chain links TRBV4-3 with TRBJ1-1; TRBD1 is a possible D gene (6 bases). The CDR3 consists of 16 residues. Germline V gene sequence: CDR1 LGHNA, CDR2 YSLEER. V dropped 0 bases and J dropped 7 bases, with 18 bases sitting between them. Written as DNA, the CDR3 is TGCGCCAGCAGCCAAGAATGGGGGGGCAGGGTCGGTGAAGCTTTCTTT. Translating gives CASSQEWGGRVGEAFF.

This clonotype came up many times. J is TRBJ2-2 and V is TRBV11-2, with D maybe TRBD2 (6 bases). Germline CDR1 SGHAT, CDR2 FQNNGV. The CDR3 length is 16 residues. Trimming pared 2 bases from V and 4 bases from J, leaving 14 bases between. The CDR3 DNA is TGTGCCAGCAGCTTAATGCGGGACGGGTTCACCGGGGAGCTGTTTTTT. Its translation: CASSLMRDGFTGELFF. Combining the CDR3 with reference TRBV11-2 and TRBJ2-2 gives the whole variable domain EAGVAQSPRYKIIEKRQSVAFWCNPISGHATLYWYQQILGQGPKLLIQFQNNGVVDDSQLPKDRFSAERLKGVDSTLKIQPAKLEDSAVYLCASSLMRDGFTGELFFGEGSRLTVL.

V is TRBV6-2 or TRBV6-3 and J is TRBJ2-7, with D possibly matching TRBD1 (5 bases). The CDR3 is 15 residues long. Per the germline V gene, CDR1 is MNHEY and CDR2 is SVGEGT. The germline V and J ends were trimmed by 2 bases and 4 bases, with 15 bases remaining between them. CDR3 residues: CASSYEQGTLYEQYF. CDR3 bases: TGTGCCAGCAGTTACGAGCAGGGAACCCTTTACGAGCAGTACTTC.

This clonotype showed up many times. Because the CDR3's place on the DNA is in doubt, the DNA is left out and the CDR3 is given as listed by TCRdb. The chain is built from TRBV7-2 and TRBJ1-2; the D call TRBD1 from the table was never checked on the DNA. The CDR3 adds up to 15 amino acids, both ends counted. Germline CDR1 reads SGHTA; CDR2 reads FQGNSA. The CDR3: CASSLSILASGGYTF.

J is TRBJ2-7 and V is TRBV12-3 or TRBV12-4, with a weak D call TRBD2 (6 bases). This CDR3 region has 14 residues. Trimming took off 2 bases at V and 6 bases at J, with 14 bases between the two ends. The CDR3 loop reads CASSLQGRLAEQYF. DNA of the CDR3: TGTGCCAGCAGTTTACAAGGGAGGCTCGCCGAGCAGTACTTC.

This clonotype has a count of ten or more. The rearrangement uses TRBV6-2 or TRBV6-3 and TRBJ2-7, with D maybe TRBD2 (6 bases). CDR1 is MNHEY and CDR2 is SVGEGT in the germline V gene. The CDR3 covers 13 residues. The V gene lost 6 bases and the J gene lost 2 bases, with 11 bases spanning the gap. The CDR3 spells CASRVAAPYEQYF. The CDR3 DNA sequence: TGTGCCAGCAGAGTAGCGGCCCCCTACGAGCAGTACTTC.

This clonotype was counted ten times or more. The chain links TRBV7-6 to TRBJ2-7; TRBD2 aligns across 8 bases. J lost 1 base, V lost 3 bases, and 5 bases had no gene match. The CDR3 is made up of 15 amino acids. Germline CDR1 SGHVS, CDR2 FNYEAQ. The CDR3 DNA sequence: TGTGCCAGCAGCTTGTCAGCGGGAGTTTCCTACGAGCAGTACTTC. Amino acid sequence: CASSLSAGVSYEQYF.

The rearrangement links TRBV11-2 to TRBJ2-5; 7 bases are a match to TRBD1. The CDR3 length is 15 residues. V lost 4 bases and J lost 5; bases outside the gene matches: 10. Germline V gene sequence: CDR1 SGHAT, CDR2 FQNNGV. The CDR3 here is CASSSYDRETETQYF. The CDR3 bases are TGTGCCAGCAGCTCCTACGACAGGGAAACGGAGACCCAGTACTTC.

This clonotype was found many times. The chain couples TRBV5-1 to TRBJ1-3, with D possibly matching TRBD1 (5 bases). Germline V gene lookup returns CDR1 SGHRS and CDR2 YFSETQ. Trimming removed 0 bases from V and 0 bases from J, with 13 bases in between. CDR3 size: 17 residues. CDR3 bases: TGCGCCAGCAGCTTGGACTTTAAGGGGAACTCTGGAAACACCATATATTTT. Translated, it gives CASSLDFKGNSGNTIYF.

There are many counts of this clonotype. The rearrangement joins TRBV7-2 to TRBJ2-7; 9 bases are a match to TRBD2. J gave up 4 bases and V 3 bases, and 7 bases lay outside the gene matches. Looked up from germline, CDR1 is SGHTA and CDR2 is FQGNSA. The CDR3 sequence is 15 residues long. The CDR3 DNA sequence: TGTGCCAGCAGCTTCCTAGCGGGGAAGGTTTACGAGCAGTACTTC. This sequence encodes CASSFLAGKVYEQYF.

This chain uses TRBV18 with TRBJ1-2, with 9 bases aligning to TRBD1. Germline lookup yields CDR1 KGHSH and CDR2 LQKENI. V lost 3 bases and J lost 5; bases outside the gene matches: 7. The CDR3 covers 15 residues. CDR3 region: CASSPTDRGKYGYTF. For the CDR3, the DNA is TGTGCCAGCTCACCTACAGACAGGGGGAAATATGGCTACACCTTC.

This clonotype was detected ten times or more. V usage is TRBV6-5 and J usage is TRBJ2-7, with 8 bases lining up with TRBD2. The junction had 6 bases not matched to a gene; V was cut back by 5 bases and J by 3 bases. Germline CDR1 and CDR2: MNHEY and SVGAGI. The CDR3 consists of 14 residues. CDR3 nucleotides: TGTGCCAGCAGTCCAACTAGCGGAGACTACGAGCAGTACTTC. Amino acid sequence: CASSPTSGDYEQYF.

This clonotype was seen many times. The rearrangement uses TRBV6-1 and TRBJ2-7, with 7 bases matching TRBD2. The V gene's germline CDR1 is MNHNS and CDR2 SASEGT. With V trimmed by 3 bases and J by 6 bases, 11 bases remained unmatched. The CDR3 totals 15 residues. As DNA, the CDR3 is TGTGCCAGCAGTGATTTGGGCGGGGGTGCCCTCGAGCAGTACTTC. This encodes CASSDLGGGALEQYF.

The CDR3 loop reads CSARDLARSYEQYF. CDR3 DNA: TGCAGTGCTAGAGACCTAGCAAGGTCCTACGAGCAGTACTTC. The rearrangement links TRBV20-1 to TRBJ2-7, with TRBD2 as a possible D gene (5 bases). The CDR3 has 14 residues. Trimming removed 0 bases from V and 1 base from J, with 10 bases in between. The germline V gene has CDR1 DFQATT and CDR2 SNEGSKA (reference sequence).

The table lists this clonotype with many counts. A much larger clone differs from this one at a single base, so this may be a read error. The CDR3 region has the DNA TGTGCCAACAGTTACCCGAGCAGCGGGATCCACGAGCAGTACTTC. It is translated as CANSYPSSGIHEQYF. The chain combines TRBV6-2 or TRBV6-3 with TRBJ2-7; 7 nucleotides match TRBD2. This CDR3 has 15 amino acids. Germline V CDR1 and CDR2: MNHEY, SVGEGT.

The sample holds many counts of this clonotype. The chain has TRBV6-5 and TRBJ2-3; 13 bases fit TRBD2. The junction had 5 bases not matched to a gene; V was cut back by 4 bases and J by 4 bases. This CDR3 has 16 amino acids. Germline CDR1 reads MNHEY; CDR2 reads SVGAGI. Here the CDR3 reads CASSLGLAGAPDTQYF. CDR3 coding DNA: TGTGCCAGCAGTTTAGGACTAGCGGGAGCCCCAGATACGCAGTATTTT.

There are many counts of this clonotype. This chain links TRBV6-2 or TRBV6-3 with TRBJ1-5; no reliable D call. The V end lost 7 bases, the J end lost 1 base, and 8 bases lay between the germline ends. The CDR3 runs to 13 residues. Germline CDR1 and CDR2: MNHEY and SVGEGT. CDR3 sequence reads: CASKGQSNQPQHF. The CDR3 DNA follows: TGTGCCAGCAAAGGGCAGAGCAATCAGCCCCAGCATTTT.

This clonotype was detected many times. CDR3 region: CASSRQGIYEQYF. In DNA form, the CDR3 reads TGTGCCAGCAGCCGACAGGGAATCTACGAGCAGTACTTC. The V gene is TRBV13, the J gene TRBJ2-7; 7 bases align to TRBD1. This CDR3 contains 13 residues. V gave up 5 bases and J gave up 3 bases; unmatched junction bases: 4. The germline CDR1 and CDR2 sequences are PRHDT and FYEKMQ (reference sequence).

This clonotype was picked up many times. This CDR3 reads CASSLEPGREETQYF. Here the CDR3 DNA reads TGCGCCAGCAGCTTGGAACCAGGGAGGGAGGAGACCCAGTACTTC. This chain links TRBV5-1 with TRBJ2-5; 7 nucleotides align to TRBD2. The CDR3 has 15 amino acids. V shed 0 bases, J shed 5 bases, and the junction held 7 bases outside the gene matches. Germline CDR1 reads SGHRS; CDR2 reads YFSETQ.

At least ten counts were recorded for this clonotype. The chain is built from TRBV20-1 and TRBJ1-1, with 10 bases identical to TRBD1. Germline loops: CDR1 DFQATT, CDR2 SNEGSKA (reference sequence). This CDR3 has 13 amino acids. V lost 7 bases and J lost 5; bases outside the gene matches: 7. The CDR3 loop reads CSVPGTGETEAFF. CDR3 nucleotides: TGCAGTGTTCCCGGGACAGGGGAAACTGAAGCTTTCTTT.

V is TRBV10-3 and J is TRBJ1-1; TRBD1 agrees at 9 bases. Germline V gene data show CDR1 as ENHRY and CDR2 as SYGVKD. This CDR3 comprises 14 residues. The V segment lost 6 bases and the J segment 11 bases; nucleotides outside the gene matches: 13. The CDR3 DNA reads TGTGCCATCAGAGAGGAGGGGACAGGGTTCGAGGCTTTCTTT. It codes for CAIREEGTGFEAFF.

This clonotype was found many times. V and J are TRBV2 and TRBJ2-2, with D unclear. Germline V gene sequence: CDR1 SNHLY, CDR2 FYNNEI. The germline V and J ends were trimmed by 7 bases and 0 bases, with 6 bases remaining between them. This CDR3 region has 13 residues. CDR3 region: CASNWANTGELFF. CDR3 coding DNA: TGTGCCAGCAACTGGGCGAACACCGGGGAGCTGTTTTTT.

This clonotype was seen repeatedly, ten times or more. The rearrangement links TRBV12-3 or TRBV12-4 to TRBJ2-7, with 9 bases aligning to TRBD2. The trim removed 3 bases at V and 4 bases at J, leaving 13 bases unmatched. This CDR3 is 17 amino acids long. CDR3 residues: CASSFITGAGGAYEQYF. The CDR3 DNA is TGTGCCAGCAGTTTTATTACGGGAGCGGGAGGTGCTTACGAGCAGTACTTC.

This clonotype came up many times. The chain employs TRBV28 and TRBJ2-2; 7 positions match TRBD2. The CDR3 is 16 residues long. Unmatched junction bases numbered 13, after V lost 6 bases and J lost 6 bases. Per germline, CDR1 MDHEN and CDR2 SYDVKM. The CDR3 nucleotides are TGTGCCAGCAGAGCGGCGGGACTACTACCCCCCGGGGAGCTGTTTTTT. Translating it yields CASRAAGLLPPGELFF.

Ten or more counts support this clonotype. The gene calls are TRBV6-1 and TRBJ2-7; unclear D gene. The CDR3 has 15 amino acids. Germline CDR1 reads MNHNS; CDR2 reads SASEGT. V lost 2 bases and J lost 5, with 16 bases in between. The CDR3 sequence is CASSESVALLNEQYF. The CDR3 DNA follows: TGTGCCAGCAGTGAATCGGTCGCCCTACTAAACGAGCAGTACTTC.

V gene TRBV19 combines with J gene TRBJ2-5; no clear D gene. Per germline, CDR1 LNHDA and CDR2 SQIVND (reference sequence). This CDR3 is built from 14 residues. The germline V and J ends were trimmed by 3 bases and 3 bases, with 11 bases remaining between them. CDR3: CASSMTITEETQYF. The DNA of the CDR3 is TGTGCCAGTAGTATGACAATCACTGAAGAGACCCAGTACTTC.